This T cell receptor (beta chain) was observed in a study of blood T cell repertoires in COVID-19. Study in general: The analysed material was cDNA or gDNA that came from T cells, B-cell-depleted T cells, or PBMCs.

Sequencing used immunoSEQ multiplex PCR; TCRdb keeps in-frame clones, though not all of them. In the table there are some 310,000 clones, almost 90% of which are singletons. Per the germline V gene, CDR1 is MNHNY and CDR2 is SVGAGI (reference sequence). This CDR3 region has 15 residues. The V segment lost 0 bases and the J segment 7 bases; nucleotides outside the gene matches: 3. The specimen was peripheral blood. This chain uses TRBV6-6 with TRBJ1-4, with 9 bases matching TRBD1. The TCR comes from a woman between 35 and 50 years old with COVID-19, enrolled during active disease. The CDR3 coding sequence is TGTGCCAGCAGTTACTCTGGGACAGGGTCTGAAAAACTGTTTTTT. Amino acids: CASSYSGTGSEKLFF.